This TCR beta chain came from a study of CD8+ T cells in alopecia areata. Turning to this clone: The antigen remains unidentified.

RNA was extracted and reverse transcribed into cDNA as the sequencing template. The data were produced by immunoSEQ multiplex PCR, yet TCRdb's version contains in-frame clones alone and is incomplete. The sample holds about 190,000 clones, more than 55% seen once. Broader study findings: Scalp sequencing captures resident alphabeta T cells of normal skin too.

Treatment of the sample: oral pan-JAK inhibitor, 5-10 mg twice daily. This receptor was identified in a human donor with alopecia areata. The specimen comprised CD4+ T cells sorted from blood, sampled between weeks 49 and 50, from a patient treated with tofacitinib.

CDR3 in DNA: TGTGCCACCAGCCCCGGACAGGGGGCCGGCGAGCAGTTCTTC. This sequence encodes CATSPGQGAGEQFF. The V call is TRBV15, the J call TRBJ2-1; TRBD1 matches 11 bases. The ends lost 5 bases at V and 10 bases at J; junction bases unmatched: 7. Germline-derived CDR1 and CDR2 are LNHNV and YYDKDF (reference sequence). The CDR3 is made up of 14 amino acids. The full variable domain, in which reference TRBV15 and TRBJ2-1 provide the parts outside the CDR3, is DAMVIQNPRYQVTQFGKPVTLSCSQTLNHNVMYWYQQKSSQAPKLLFHYYDKDFNNEADTPDNFQSRRPNTSFCFLDIRSPGLGDTAMYLCATSPGQGAGEQFFGPGTRLTVL.